This T cell receptor (beta chain) was obtained from a study of vaccination and CD4 T cells after COVID-19. Study information: Post-vaccine sample collection happened at a median of around 77 days after dose two, ranging 14 to 241.

Treatment given: approximately nine-day PBMC culture with coronavirus spike peptide pools or control peptides (ViraFEST assay). Peptide pool stimulation in ViraFEST expanded antigen-specific T cells, whose TCRs were then sequenced. Germline lookup yields CDR1 SEHNR and CDR2 FQNEAQ (reference sequence). This CDR3 is built from 16 residues. Trimming took 6 bases from V and 3 from J; bases not matched to a gene: 7. General observations from the study: The median count of SARS-CoV-2-reactive clonotypes rose from approximately 21 to 40, not significantly.

This clonotype showed up just a few times. The antigen is unknown. The Oncomine TCR Beta short-read assay was applied to DNA of cultured CD4+ T cells. TCRdb reprocessed the PCR reads via MiXCR and lists one record per CDR3 protein. The profile shows 7,000 or so distinct CDR3 sequences, 74% of them singletons. This receptor was identified in a human donor who had recovered from COVID-19. The specimen sequenced was CD4+ T cells from blood, cultured in vitro. V is TRBV7-9 and J is TRBJ2-3; 12 bases fit TRBD2. The CDR3 sequence is CASSDGLAGRTDTQYF. The DNA for the CDR3 is TGTGCCAGCAGTGATGGACTAGCGGGGAGGACAGATACGCAGTATTTT.